This note documents a single T cell receptor beta chain sequence. What this receptor recognizes is not known. No much larger clonotype is one base removed from it; base qualities were not supplied. The sample comes from a study of T-cell memory formation after mild COVID-19 (dated by TCRdb to the early 2020s). About the study as a whole: Most TCR sequence clusters were specific to one of the two donors. In a couple of donors, T-cell clones that expanded and contracted after mild COVID-19 were followed by sequencing TCRalpha and TCRbeta repertoires longitudinally. The cohort was made up of two young adult volunteers, one female and one male, who were previously healthy.

The germline V gene gives CDR1 as MGHRA and CDR2 as YSYEKL. Relative to germline, V is 4 bases shorter and J is 4 bases shorter, with 16 bases between their ends. The CDR3 contains 15 residues, cysteine and phenylalanine counted. Only CDR3 DNA is held: 45 bases, read in frame from base 1. The reads were generated on an Illumina NovaSeq 6000. Using 5'RACE with constant-segment primers, TCRalpha and TCRbeta cDNA libraries were constructed, with sample barcodes and unique molecular identifiers added in the process. RNA was extracted from every sample with Trizol reagent. Libraries were amplified in two PCR steps, with a second sample barcode and Illumina TruSeq adapters added in the second step. Sequencing of libraries was performed on an Illumina NovaSeq with 2 x 150 bp paired-end reads. In the paper's pipeline: Demultiplexing of reads and collapsing into UMI-guided consensus sequences were performed with migec v1.2.7. With mixcr v2.1.11, UMI consensuses were aligned to TRA and TRB V and J templates and assembled into clonotypes. A clonotype was counted as expanded or contracted only if both edgeR and NoisET called the change significant, with noise models trained on biological replicates. edgeR calls used a false discovery rate-adjusted p below 0.01 and a log2 fold-change threshold of 1. As an exploratory analysis of dynamics, max-normalized trajectories of the 1000 most abundant clonotypes were examined by PCA with hierarchical clustering. Separately sequenced CD4+ and CD8+ repertoires were used to assign a CD4 or CD8 phenotype to each responding clone. Using fastp trimming at Q25 and MiXCR clonotype assembly, TCRdb reanalyzed the public sequencing data and kept in-frame beta chains. Merged by CDR3 protein, the rows form single entries marked with the most common genes and DNA. The V and J calls were determined by TCRdb, not by the authors. This sample comprises 410,000 or so distinct CDR3 sequences, roughly a quarter of them detected only once. The ten largest clones represent around 14% of the sample.

Study-level results and caveats: Only a couple of mild cases were covered by the study, and larger cohorts that include severe cases with pre-infection samples were considered necessary. Clones that contracted from day 15 to 85 showed balanced CD4/CD8 phenotypes, whereas a second wave of clones that expanded from day 15 to 37 leaned towards CD4+. Some responding clones were detected in pre-infection memory, which suggested that pre-existing cross-reactive memory T cells had joined the SARS-CoV-2 response. Contracting CD4+ clones turned up mainly in the CM and EM memory subsets, whereas EMRA was where CD8+ clones were enriched. SARS-CoV-2 specificity of the second-wave clones peaking on day 37 was not confirmed.

PBMCs were isolated by Ficoll-Paque density gradient centrifugation. The specimen sequenced was PBMCs or a T cell subset sorted from them (not recorded which). The rearrangement joined TRBV4-1 to TRBJ1-1, with the identity of the D gene unclear. The receptor was isolated from an adult woman who had mild COVID-19 (a few samples of this study predate the infection). The sample titles of this study are shuffled in the database, so cell type and time point are left out; the donor was told from shared clones. The DNA is as follows: TGCGCCAGCAGCCTTCCCACCTTAAGCGGCACTGAAGCTTTCTTT. Protein translation: CASSLPTLSGTEAFF.